These T cell receptor beta chains were read from a single sample in a study of vaccination effects on CD4 cells after COVID-19. Their specific antigens are unknown. The table came from immunoSEQ multiplex PCR; TCRdb's copy has only in-frame clones and leaves some out. Of about 22,000 clones in the sample, approximately 76% are singletons; the top ten hold 16%. This specimen was CD4+ T cells from PBMCs cultured with SARS-CoV-2 spike peptides, taken before COVID-19 vaccination. These receptors were collected from a human donor who had a prior SARS-CoV-2 infection. The CDR3 runs from the conserved cysteine through the conserved F or W.

TRBV7-2 | CASSPQMGLAGGETQYF
TRBV30 | CAWSPGAGQPQHF
TRBV6-2/TRBV6-3 | CASSQNSYEQYF
TRBV15 | CATSRGSGRETQYF
TRBV29-1 | CSVERQTGYLGYTF
TRBV4-2 | CASSRLAREGGIKNIQYF
TRBV9 | CASSPGPNTGELFF
TRBV6-2/TRBV6-3 | CASSPRDQPQHF
TRBV7-3 | CASSLTGGPGEQYF
TRBV7-2 | CASSLQAGGSYEQYF
TRBV24-1 | CATATGSRSSGNTIYF
TRBV19 | CASSIDLLGGQRTNIQYF
TRBV5-1 | CASSPTGTSGYNEQFF
TRBV10-3 | CAISDATGAGTDTQYF
TRBV19 | CASSQPWTSGANLPTSRTDTQYF
TRBV20-1 | CSASAPGRQASYTF
TRBV11-3 | CASSLRTGGDTGELFF
TRBV29-1 | CSVEGVGLAGLSFNEQFF
TRBV11-2 | CASSSPRYSGAGYTF
TRBV4-1 | CASSQQWTNDLYNEQFF
TRBV7-2 | CASSLVRGVGSGRWNEQFF
TRBV5-1 | CASSLQGSSYNSPLHF
TRBV12-3/TRBV12-4 | CASSQVPPYGYTF
TRBV2 | CASSELGTVGNQPQHF
TRBV3-1/TRBV3-2 | CASSQRGVYYGYTF
TRBV18 | CASSPAGSPYNEQFF
TRBV20-1 | CSASPRETQYF
TRBV7-9 | CASSLGRLMNTEAFF
TRBV11-3 | CASSQWGSGGINEQFF
TRBV30 | CAWSVFGRARIGFF
TRBV14 | CASSQDWAETEQFF
TRBV28 | CASSLMDSPNQPQHF
TRBV5-1 | CASSSGQGVAYNEQFF
TRBV7-2 | CASSPWTGAREQYF
TRBV5-1 | CASSLEWGGGYTF
TRBV5-4 | CASSSSRGGSGNQETQYF
TRBV11-3 | CASSFAGAYNEQFF
TRBV9 | CASSAQGQGNEQFF
TRBV7-8 | CASSHGQGHNQPQHF
TRBV7-6 | CASSLSGLLNNEQFF
TRBV11-2 | CASSSMSGEQYF
TRBV18 | CASSPQTQLGTQYF
TRBV11-2 | CASSLVGTTYEQYF
TRBV18 | CASSGTSGFTDTQYF
TRBV6-5 | CASGRRQGGTGELFF
TRBV4-2 | CASSQEGQGDTEAFF
TRBV2 | CASSARGYGYTF
TRBV18 | CASSRTTGVDGYTF